Below, one T cell receptor beta chain is given with its context. No antigen is known for it. Per-base quality was not reported, and no clone a single base away is much larger than it. The healthy control group was made up of roughly 34 blood donors, and the Finnish Red Cross blood service supplied their buffy coats. All TCR-sequenced material derived from peripheral blood: patient blood samples and healthy donor buffy coats. Peripheral blood mononuclear cells were isolated by Ficoll-Hypaque gradient centrifugation. CD4+ cells were magnetically purified from the buffy coats of healthy controls. The Gentra Puregene Cell and Tissue kit was used to extract genomic DNA, and a Qubit 2.0 fluorometer was used to measure the amount of genomic DNA. The immunoSEQ assay at survey resolution was applied to genomic DNA for sequencing of TCRbeta rearrangements. In the source study's methods: In the TCR sequencing data, the lowest productive clonotype frequency that could be detected was 2.59 x 10-5. Only productive TCRbeta rearrangements, defined as complete and in-frame sequences, were included in the analyses. Simpson clonality, calculated in the immunoSEQ Analyzer version 3.0, was used as the measure of sample clonality. Clones were binned by frequency as very rare, small, medium, large (1-20%) or hyperexpanded (>20%). OLGA 1.2.3 estimated generation probabilities, VDJtools produced V-gene circos plots, VDJdb was queried for specificities, and GLIPH identified CDR3 motifs. Held by TCRdb, this immuneACCESS table contains in-frame sequences only and omits some clones. Under half of the omission traces to an unresolved V gene where checked; the cause of the rest is unknown. V and J calls and clone size are given by that table; D and trimming were obtained from the DNA. This sample gives around 32,000 clones in total; approximately 72% of them show up just once. In total, the top ten clones hold about 2.7% of the sample.

For CDR1 and CDR2, the germline V gene lists MNHNS and SASEGT. V gives up 6 bases and J gives up 4 bases, and the segment between their germline ends measures 15 bases. The CDR3 starts with the cysteine, ends with the phenylalanine, and has 14 residues. Kept here is only the CDR3 DNA, which spans 42 bases and is read in frame from base 1. This record comes from a study of STAT5B mutations in CD4+ large granular lymphocyte leukemia (dated by TCRdb to 2022 to 2024). Study-wide context: Among the healthy controls, the CDR3 'QG' motif was associated with a particular HLA allele. The study compared the TCRbeta repertoires of patients with CD4+ T-cell large granular lymphocyte leukemia against those of healthy blood donors. The purity of purified fractions was confirmed by flow cytometry on FACSCanto II or FACSVerse to exceed 95% among lymphocytes.

Results and caveats for the whole study, not just this receptor: TRBV06-family usage was enriched among the top patient clones (8/27) compared with healthy controls (2/35). Compared with healthy CD4+ repertoires, CD4-sorted patient repertoires appeared more clonal, and this difference remained even after the putative leukemic clones were removed. The main leukemic clonotypes were found to be private to each patient, although approximately 26% of the main leukemic clonotypes were detected at low frequency in the non-leukemic repertoires of other patients. Data were not HLA-matched; higher clonality in CD4+ versus CD8+ T-LGLL could reflect the relatively small sample size.

The receptor comes from a human donor in good health. Sequencing was done on a sample of CD4+ T cells from blood buffy coats. The chain joins TRBV6-1 to TRBJ1-2, with the D gene not confidently named. The CDR3 is CASSLDHLGYGYTF. The DNA sequence follows: TGTGCCAGCAGCCTTGACCATTTGGGCTATGGCTACACCTTC.